Listed here is a single T cell receptor (beta chain). The antigen is not known. Donors had no recently reported acute infections or vaccinations and were HIV-negative. The study separated CD4+ cells into CD45RA+ naive and CD45RA-negative memory subsets. J lost 1 base, V lost 4 bases, and 4 bases had no gene match. The CDR3 runs 17 residues. Per germline, CDR1 SGHAT and CDR2 FQNNGV. The sample is drawn from a study of shared clonotypes between healthy human individuals. The overall study: Three plates each covered CD4 naive and memory; CD8 naive two, CD8 memory one.

General study findings and limits: Investigators expected sequencing depth to affect clonotype sharing among donors.

Assay: immunoSEQ multiplex PCR; the TCRdb copy retains only in-frame clones and omits some. This table has more than 150,000 clones, around 63% appearing once. The sample taken for sequencing was memory CD4+ T cells sorted from blood. Subset denoted: CD45RA-negative fraction. The genes are TRBV11-2 and TRBJ2-6; 10 bases are shared with TRBD1. The origin of this receptor is a man aged 25-45 years in good health. CDR3 residues: CASSSRDRGSGANVLTF. In nucleotides, the CDR3 is TGTGCCAGCAGCTCCCGGGACAGGGGTTCTGGGGCCAACGTCCTGACTTTC. The full variable domain, completed using reference TRBV11-2 and TRBJ2-6, is EAGVAQSPRYKIIEKRQSVAFWCNPISGHATLYWYQQILGQGPKLLIQFQNNGVVDDSQLPKDRFSAERLKGVDSTLKIQPAKLEDSAVYLCASSSRDRGSGANVLTFGAGSRLTVL.